This TCR beta chain was sequenced for a study of identical twins. Template switching created a universal primer site, and the cDNA included unique molecular identifiers. TCRdb independently ran MiXCR on the 5' RACE reads; one entry per CDR3 protein. The table has a few hundred thousand distinct CDR3 sequences, more than 6.5% seen once. V gave up 4 bases and J gave up 5 bases; unmatched junction bases: 4. The germline V gene encodes CDR1 SGHRS and CDR2 YFSETQ. The CDR3 is made up of 14 amino acids. Study-level results: Invariant MAIT and iNKT cells may have partly biased zero-insertion analyses. There were fewer insertions in abundant cord blood beta clonotypes, but memory repertoires showed no such pattern.

For this clonotype: The target antigen is unknown.

Another study also made use of these data, one on yellow fever vaccine responses in identical twins.

The chain has TRBV5-1 and TRBJ1-4; 8 bases match TRBD1. The TCR comes from a woman between 18 and 29 years old in good health. Source material: memory (CD45RO+) T cells sorted from blood. The CDR3 sequence: CASSVGQANEKLFF. The CDR3, as DNA: TGCGCCAGCAGCGTGGGACAGGCCAATGAAAAACTGTTTTTT.